A selection of T cell receptor beta chains follows, all from one sample in a study of cytomegalovirus exposure and HLA in healthy donors. Using immunoSEQ multiplex PCR, the repertoire was profiled, and TCRdb retains in-frame clones only, with some absent. The sample consists of some 130,000 clones, under 85% of them appearing once. The sample consisted of PBMCs. The receptors originated from a male donor in good health and CMV-seropositive. The CDR3 runs from the conserved cysteine through the conserved F or W. A D gene is named only where the DNA matches it firmly. Only part of the rows carry a size: once, few, many, or a class if the clone is expanded.

J gene,clone size,V gene,D gene,CDR3 DNA,CDR3 protein
TRBJ1-1,.,TRBV25-1,TRBD1,TGTGCCAGCAGTGAGACCTCGACAGGGGTCGCAGGAGCTTTCTTT,CASSETSTGVAGAFF
TRBJ2-2,once,TRBV7-9,TRBD1,TGTGCCAGCAGCCTCGGACAGGGGGCTCCCGGGGAGCTGTTTTTT,CASSLGQGAPGELFF
TRBJ2-6,.,TRBV27,.,TGTGCCAGCAGTTTATTCCCGCCAGGGAACTCTGGGGCCAACGGCCTGACTTTC,CASSLFPPGNSGANGLTF
TRBJ1-1,.,TRBV5-6,.,TGTGCCAGCAGCTCGCGCACGCAGGGGAACACTGAAGCTTTCTTT,CASSSRTQGNTEAFF
TRBJ2-3,.,TRBV6-4,.,TGTGCCAGCAGTGGGTTAGGCACAGATACGCAGTATTTT,CASSGLGTDTQYF
TRBJ2-7,.,TRBV28,TRBD2,TGTGCCAGCAGTTCCTCCGGGACTAGCAGCTACGAGCAGTACTTC,CASSSSGTSSYEQYF
TRBJ2-7,few,TRBV5-1,.,TGCGCCAGCAGCTTGGGGCCAGGGATCGGCGAGCAGTACTTC,CASSLGPGIGEQYF
TRBJ2-3,.,TRBV6-5,TRBD2,TGTGCCAGCACCCCCGGACTAGCCACAGATACGCAGTATTTT,CASTPGLATDTQYF
TRBJ2-3,few,TRBV28,.,TGTGCCAGCAGCACATCTAGCGCCCCCCAGTATTTT,CASSTSSAPQYF
TRBJ1-2,once,TRBV19,TRBD1,TGTGCCAGTAGTATACGGGACAGGGGCGGCTACACCTTC,CASSIRDRGGYTF
TRBJ2-2,.,TRBV2,.,TGTGCCAGCAGTGATTCAGGGTACACCGGGGAGCTGTTTTTT,CASSDSGYTGELFF
TRBJ1-1,once,TRBV7-6,.,TGTGCCAGCAGCTTGGATACAGGTGGTTCCACTGAAGCTTTCTTT,CASSLDTGGSTEAFF